This is a list of T cell receptor beta chains from one sample in a study of T-cell memory formation after mild COVID-19. TCRdb processed the 5' RACE reads anew with MiXCR; each CDR3 protein has one entry. This table holds approximately 150,000 distinct CDR3 sequences, approximately 13% found once. Sequencing was done on a sample of PBMCs or a T cell subset sorted from them (not recorded which). These receptors came from a man younger than 35 who had mild COVID-19 (a few samples of this study predate the infection). Cell type and time point are not known. Both conserved end residues are part of each CDR3. D genes are given only for firm matches. Size is stated for part of the rows, as once, few or many counts, or as a class when the clone is expanded.

clone_size: few; d_call: -; v_call: TRBV3-1; j_call: TRBJ2-3; cdr3_aa: CASSPFRGYGTDTQYF; cdr3_nt: TGTGCCAGCAGCCCTTTTAGAGGGTACGGCACAGATACGCAGTATTTT
clone_size: few; d_call: -; v_call: TRBV4-3; j_call: TRBJ2-7; cdr3_aa: CASSQEDRTGQYF; cdr3_nt: TGCGCCAGCAGCCAAGAGGACCGCACGGGGCAGTACTTC
clone_size: many; d_call: TRBD2; v_call: TRBV12-3/TRBV12-4; j_call: TRBJ2-7; cdr3_aa: CASRPPGGGYYEQYF; cdr3_nt: TGTGCCAGCAGACCCCCGGGGGGAGGATACTACGAGCAGTACTTC
clone_size: few; d_call: -; v_call: TRBV27; j_call: TRBJ1-6; cdr3_aa: CASSLRFWGGNSPLHF; cdr3_nt: TGTGCCAGCAGTTTACGCTTCTGGGGGGGAAATTCACCCCTCCACTTT
clone_size: few; d_call: TRBD1; v_call: TRBV5-1; j_call: TRBJ1-6; cdr3_aa: CASSLGRTGNSPLHF; cdr3_nt: TGCGCCAGCAGCTTGGGGCGGACAGGGAACTCACCCCTCCACTTT
clone_size: -; d_call: -; v_call: TRBV7-9; j_call: TRBJ1-1; cdr3_aa: CASSLRVTEAFF; cdr3_nt: TGTGCCAGCAGCTTGCGGGTAACTGAAGCTTTCTTT
clone_size: -; d_call: TRBD2; v_call: TRBV3-1; j_call: TRBJ2-2; cdr3_aa: CASSQVGLAAGNTGELFF; cdr3_nt: TGTGCCAGCAGCCAAGTTGGACTAGCGGCCGGGAACACCGGGGAGCTGTTTTTT
clone_size: -; d_call: TRBD1; v_call: TRBV7-2; j_call: TRBJ1-1; cdr3_aa: CASSLTPGTVYEAFF; cdr3_nt: TGTGCCAGCAGCTTGACCCCCGGGACAGTATATGAAGCTTTCTTT
clone_size: many; d_call: -; v_call: TRBV6-6; j_call: TRBJ2-3; cdr3_aa: CASSYWGERDTQYF; cdr3_nt: TGTGCCAGCAGTTACTGGGGCGAGCGGGATACGCAGTATTTT
clone_size: many; d_call: -; v_call: TRBV7-2; j_call: TRBJ2-5; cdr3_aa: CASSFPGARETQYF; cdr3_nt: TGTGCCAGCAGCTTTCCAGGGGCGCGTGAGACCCAGTACTTC
clone_size: many; d_call: TRBD1; v_call: TRBV7-9; j_call: TRBJ1-3; cdr3_aa: CASSSTGGASGNTIYF; cdr3_nt: TGTGCCAGCAGCTCGACAGGGGGCGCGTCGGGAAACACCATATATTTT
clone_size: -; d_call: TRBD1; v_call: TRBV6-2/TRBV6-3; j_call: TRBJ1-5; cdr3_aa: CASTSGTGLQPQHF; cdr3_nt: TGTGCCAGCACCTCCGGGACAGGGTTGCAGCCCCAGCATTTT
clone_size: -; d_call: -; v_call: TRBV7-2; j_call: TRBJ1-1; cdr3_aa: CASSLLSSTEAFF; cdr3_nt: TGTGCCAGCAGCTTACTGTCCTCCACTGAAGCTTTCTTT
clone_size: few; d_call: TRBD2; v_call: TRBV18; j_call: TRBJ2-7; cdr3_aa: CASSPLTGTSYEQYF; cdr3_nt: TGTGCCAGCTCACCGCTTACCGGGACTAGCTACGAGCAGTACTTC
clone_size: -; d_call: TRBD2; v_call: TRBV12-3/TRBV12-4; j_call: TRBJ2-3; cdr3_aa: CASSSPIAGTQYF; cdr3_nt: TGTGCCAGCAGTTCACCTATAGCGGGGACGCAGTATTTT
clone_size: few; d_call: -; v_call: TRBV5-1; j_call: TRBJ1-3; cdr3_aa: CASKQDSGNTIYF; cdr3_nt: TGCGCCAGCAAACAGGACTCTGGAAACACCATATATTTT
clone_size: few; d_call: -; v_call: TRBV20-1; j_call: TRBJ2-5; cdr3_aa: CSATQLQETQYF; cdr3_nt: TGCAGTGCTACCCAGCTCCAAGAGACCCAGTACTTC
clone_size: -; d_call: -; v_call: TRBV9; j_call: TRBJ1-6; cdr3_aa: CASSVGDSYSPLHF; cdr3_nt: TGTGCCAGCAGCGTAGGTGATTCGTATTCACCCCTCCACTTT
clone_size: -; d_call: -; v_call: TRBV5-1; j_call: TRBJ1-2; cdr3_aa: CASSLVGVDYGYTF; cdr3_nt: TGCGCCAGCAGCTTGGTGGGTGTTGACTATGGCTACACCTTC
clone_size: -; d_call: -; v_call: TRBV20-1; j_call: TRBJ1-1; cdr3_aa: CSARVGGGVSTEAFF; cdr3_nt: TGCAGTGCTAGAGTAGGTGGGGGGGTGAGCACTGAAGCTTTCTTT
clone_size: many; d_call: -; v_call: TRBV7-9; j_call: TRBJ2-1; cdr3_aa: CASSFWGLDNEQFF; cdr3_nt: TGTGCCAGCAGCTTTTGGGGTTTGGACAATGAGCAGTTCTTC
clone_size: -; d_call: -; v_call: TRBV10-2; j_call: TRBJ1-2; cdr3_aa: CAIQGRDYGYTF; cdr3_nt: TGCGCCATACAGGGTCGCGACTATGGCTACACCTTC
clone_size: -; d_call: -; v_call: TRBV20-1; j_call: TRBJ1-2; cdr3_aa: CSARAGAAYGYTF; cdr3_nt: TGCAGTGCTAGAGCCGGGGCCGCCTATGGCTACACCTTC
clone_size: few; d_call: -; v_call: TRBV4-3; j_call: TRBJ1-5; cdr3_aa: CASSQDRLINQPQHF; cdr3_nt: TGCGCCAGCAGCCAAGATAGACTGATCAATCAGCCCCAGCATTTT
clone_size: few; d_call: -; v_call: TRBV20-1; j_call: TRBJ2-2; cdr3_aa: CSARDLRGTGELFF; cdr3_nt: TGCAGTGCTAGAGATCTCAGGGGTACCGGGGAGCTGTTTTTT
clone_size: once; d_call: TRBD1; v_call: TRBV2; j_call: TRBJ2-7; cdr3_aa: CASSETAGGPYEQYF; cdr3_nt: TGTGCCAGCAGTGAAACTGCAGGGGGACCCTACGAGCAGTACTTC
clone_size: -; d_call: -; v_call: TRBV27; j_call: TRBJ1-1; cdr3_aa: CASRLQSGRQNTEAFF; cdr3_nt: TGTGCCAGCAGGCTACAGTCGGGACGCCAGAACACTGAAGCTTTCTTT
clone_size: few; d_call: -; v_call: TRBV20-1; j_call: TRBJ1-5; cdr3_aa: CSARRKATSNQPQHF; cdr3_nt: TGCAGTGCTAGGAGGAAAGCCACAAGCAATCAGCCCCAGCATTTT
clone_size: -; d_call: TRBD1; v_call: TRBV29-1; j_call: TRBJ1-2; cdr3_aa: CSGGTDYGYTF; cdr3_nt: TGCAGCGGGGGGACAGACTATGGCTACACCTTC
clone_size: few; d_call: TRBD1; v_call: TRBV4-1; j_call: TRBJ1-2; cdr3_aa: CASSQPSDRVNYGYTF; cdr3_nt: TGCGCCAGCAGCCAGCCCTCAGACAGGGTCAACTATGGCTACACCTTC
clone_size: few; d_call: -; v_call: TRBV5-1; j_call: TRBJ2-3; cdr3_aa: CASSLLGRRADTQYF; cdr3_nt: TGCGCCAGCAGCTTGTTAGGTCGGAGGGCAGATACGCAGTATTTT
clone_size: few; d_call: -; v_call: TRBV4-2; j_call: TRBJ2-3; cdr3_aa: CASSQMADTQYF; cdr3_nt: TGTGCCAGCAGCCAAATGGCAGATACGCAGTATTTT
clone_size: many; d_call: TRBD2; v_call: TRBV7-7; j_call: TRBJ2-5; cdr3_aa: CASSFRAGGQSLCF; cdr3_nt: TGTGCTAGCAGCTTTCGAGCGGGGGGCCAGTCCCTTTGCTTC
clone_size: -; d_call: -; v_call: TRBV20-1; j_call: TRBJ1-3; cdr3_aa: CSAIDPSGNTIYF; cdr3_nt: TGCAGTGCTATAGACCCATCTGGAAACACCATATATTTT
clone_size: few; d_call: TRBD2; v_call: TRBV6-5; j_call: TRBJ2-3; cdr3_aa: CASSETSGASTDTQYF; cdr3_nt: TGTGCCAGCAGTGAAACTAGCGGGGCGTCCACAGATACGCAGTATTTT
clone_size: -; d_call: TRBD2; v_call: TRBV20-1; j_call: TRBJ2-4; cdr3_aa: CSARVAGRIYNIQYF; cdr3_nt: TGCAGTGCTAGAGTAGCGGGGCGGATCTATAACATTCAGTACTTC
clone_size: -; d_call: TRBD2; v_call: TRBV7-3; j_call: TRBJ2-3; cdr3_aa: CASSSARLAGLRF; cdr3_nt: TGTGCCAGCAGCTCCGCCCGACTAGCGGGGCTTCGTTTT
clone_size: many; d_call: -; v_call: TRBV7-9; j_call: TRBJ2-5; cdr3_aa: CASSFMKTQYF; cdr3_nt: TGTGCCAGCAGCTTTATGAAGACCCAGTACTTC
clone_size: -; d_call: -; v_call: TRBV6-5; j_call: TRBJ2-4; cdr3_aa: CASSYSGGAAKNIQYF; cdr3_nt: TGTGCCAGCAGTTACTCGGGTGGGGCGGCCAAAAACATTCAGTACTTC
clone_size: few; d_call: -; v_call: TRBV7-2; j_call: TRBJ1-3; cdr3_aa: CASSSWGRLGNTIYF; cdr3_nt: TGTGCCAGCAGCTCTTGGGGGCGGTTGGGAAACACCATATATTTT
clone_size: once; d_call: -; v_call: TRBV12-3/TRBV12-4; j_call: TRBJ2-1; cdr3_aa: CASSLGTRRLASNEQFF; cdr3_nt: TGTGCCAGCAGTTTGGGGACCCGGCGTCTCGCCTCCAATGAGCAGTTCTTC
clone_size: -; d_call: -; v_call: TRBV5-1; j_call: TRBJ1-2; cdr3_aa: CASSWRSLNYGYTF; cdr3_nt: TGCGCCAGCAGCTGGCGAAGCCTTAACTATGGCTACACCTTC
clone_size: -; d_call: TRBD1; v_call: TRBV5-6; j_call: TRBJ1-6; cdr3_aa: CASSLSPRQGRNSPLHF; cdr3_nt: TGTGCCAGCAGCTTATCTCCCCGACAGGGGCGGAATTCACCCCTCCACTTT
clone_size: -; d_call: TRBD1; v_call: TRBV24-1; j_call: TRBJ2-3; cdr3_aa: CATSEGTGGPDTQYF; cdr3_nt: TGTGCCACCAGTGAAGGGACAGGGGGTCCAGATACGCAGTATTTT